This T cell receptor beta chain was captured in a study of cytomegalovirus exposure and HLA in healthy donors. Study-wide background: Earlier findings included roughly 100 million unique TCR beta sequences obtained from about 170 million T cells.

The CDR3 consists of 13 residues. Germline V gene lookup returns CDR1 SGHTA and CDR2 FQGNSA. The V and J ends lost 7 bases and 4 bases respectively, with 14 bases between them. Primers for the PCR totalled 60 Vbeta and 13 Jbeta. Data came from immunoSEQ multiplex PCR; TCRdb stores just in-frame clones and leaves some out. This sample yields 180,000 or so clones, of which approximately 79% are seen a single time; around an eighth belongs to the top ten. A single count supports this clone. This clonotype originated in a man between 45 and 60 years old in good health and CMV-seropositive. Material: PBMCs. The chain joins TRBV7-2 to TRBJ2-7; perhaps TRBD1 as D (5 bases). The CDR3 nucleotides read TGTGCCAGCAACCCTCACCCAGGGTACGAGCAGTACTTC. It translates to CASNPHPGYEQYF.